This T cell receptor (beta chain) was found in a study of human T cells and chemical hapten exposure. Overall study: Subjects had 2% DPC placed on about 2 cm by about 2 cm of upper inner arm skin for sensitization.

As for time point: patch test 3, about 24 weeks after DPC sensitization. Specified treatment: therapeutic diphenylcyclopropenone sensitization with weekly scalp DPC. TCRdb called the RACE reads again in MiXCR, with one record for every CDR3 protein. The table shows more than 95,000 distinct CDR3 sequences, with roughly a quarter occurring only once. Sample: whole blood, taken in connection with sensitization to the hapten diphenylcyclopropenone (DPC). The receptor comes from a man in his forties with alopecia areata. Some clones in this sample may be carry-over from other donors' samples.

This CDR3 is CATSAWTSGRLGEQFF. In DNA form, the CDR3 reads TGTGCCACCAGTGCTTGGACTAGCGGACGGCTGGGTGAGCAGTTCTTC. V usage is TRBV24-1 and J usage is TRBJ2-1; TRBD2 agrees at 10 bases. This CDR3 spans 16 amino acids. Germline V CDR1 and CDR2: KGHDR, SFDVKD. V was pared by 5 bases and J by 9 bases, with 12 bases of the junction left unmatched.